The 26 T cell receptor beta chains given below trace back to one sample, sequenced in a study of cytomegalovirus exposure and HLA in healthy donors. The PCR ran on 60 Vbeta and 13 Jbeta primers. Clones were sequenced by immunoSEQ multiplex PCR, and TCRdb holds only the in-frame ones, with some missing. This table holds around 200,000 clones, roughly 80% found once. Source material: PBMCs. Receptors were obtained from a female donor in good health and CMV-seronegative.

V gene TRBV6-5 combines with J gene TRBJ1-6; D possibly corresponds to TRBD1 (5 bases). The length of the CDR3 is 15 residues. CDR1 and CDR2 from the germline V gene are MNHEY and SVGAGI. V was shortened by 2 bases and J by 8 bases, with 13 bases between the two germline ends. CDR3 sequence (DNA): TGTGCCAGCAGTTACGGGGGGGTGGAGTATTCACCCCTCCACTTT. The encoded protein is CASSYGGVEYSPLHF.

The chain carries TRBV29-1 and TRBJ2-7; 7 bases line up with TRBD1. After removal of 7 bases from V and 5 bases from J, the junction contained 11 bases not matched to a gene. The CDR3 length is 13 residues. Germline CDR1 reads SQVTM; CDR2 reads ANQGSEA. Here the CDR3 reads CSALRDSRDEQYF. Here the CDR3 DNA reads TGCAGCGCATTACGGGACAGTCGAGACGAGCAGTACTTC.

The gene calls are TRBV15 and TRBJ2-7; D possibly corresponds to TRBD1 (5 bases). CDR3 length: 13 residues. Germline lookup yields CDR1 LNHNV and CDR2 YYDKDF (reference sequence). Trimming removed 0 bases from V and 6 bases from J, with 9 bases in between. CDR3 protein: CATSRDLRGEQYF. CDR3 DNA: TGTGCCACCAGCAGAGATCTAAGGGGCGAGCAGTACTTC.

The genes are TRBV28 and TRBJ1-1; 8 bases align to TRBD1. The CDR3 contains 13 residues. After removal of 6 bases from V and 4 bases from J, the junction contained 4 bases not matched to a gene. Germline values: CDR1 MDHEN, CDR2 SYDVKM. The CDR3 region is CASSKQGGTEAFF. The DNA of the CDR3 is TGTGCCAGCAGCAAACAGGGGGGCACTGAAGCTTTCTTT.

This chain joins TRBV15 and TRBJ1-4; TRBD1 matches 10 bases. The germline V gene has CDR1 LNHNV and CDR2 YYDKDF (reference sequence). This CDR3 is built from 17 residues. Losses at the gene ends were 3 bases for V and 4 bases for J; bases not matched to a gene: 8. CDR3 in amino acids: CATSSAIWDRGNEKLFF. DNA for the CDR3: TGTGCCACCAGCAGCGCAATTTGGGACAGGGGTAATGAAAAACTGTTTTTT.

This clone was picked up a small number of times. The germline gene is not matched at one end of the junction; a read error may be the cause. The V gene is TRBV28, the J gene TRBJ2-2; TRBD1 aligns across 8 bases. The length of the CDR3 is 14 residues. Germline V gives CDR1 MDHEN, CDR2 SYDVKM. CDR3 sequence: CASSASGGSGELLF. CDR3 DNA sequence: TGTGCCAGCAGTGCCTCAGGGGGCTCAGGGGAGCTGCTTTTT.

The chain carries TRBV11-3 and TRBJ2-1, with D tentatively TRBD2 (6 bases). The V end lost 5 bases, the J end lost 0 bases, and 11 bases lay between the germline ends. The CDR3 totals 15 residues. Per germline, CDR1 SGHNT and CDR2 YENEEA. The CDR3 sequence: CASSRGRSSYNEQFF. CDR3 DNA: TGTGCCAGCAGCCGAGGGAGGAGCTCCTACAATGAGCAGTTCTTC.

The genes are TRBV5-5 and TRBJ1-4; 12 nucleotides align to TRBD1. From germline, CDR1 is SGHKS and CDR2 YYEKEE (reference sequence). Unmatched junction bases numbered 10, after V lost 2 bases and J lost 5 bases. The CDR3 covers 18 residues. The CDR3 sequence is CASSLGTGTGGKNEKLFF. In DNA form, the CDR3 reads TGTGCCAGCAGCTTAGGCACCGGGACAGGGGGCAAGAATGAAAAACTGTTTTTT.

This chain uses TRBV28 with TRBJ2-1, with D possibly matching TRBD2 (6 bases). V was trimmed by 8 bases and J by 3 bases, leaving 26 bases between them. The CDR3 loop spans 18 amino acids. Germline V CDR1 and CDR2: MDHEN, SYDVKM. CDR3 region: CASPKNPGERGNYNEQFF. CDR3 DNA: TGTGCCAGCCCCAAGAACCCGGGGGAGCGAGGGAACTACAATGAGCAGTTCTTC.

This clone showed up just once. The V call is TRBV28, the J call TRBJ2-7; 7 bases match TRBD2. This CDR3 is built from 17 residues. V was clipped by 6 bases and J by 2 bases; unmatched bases: 16. CDR1 and CDR2 from the germline V gene are MDHEN and SYDVKM. CDR3 region: CASSNLRGVFLTYEQYF. The CDR3 region has the DNA TGTGCCAGCAGCAATCTACGGGGGGTATTCCTCACCTACGAGCAGTACTTC.

This chain joins TRBV7-2 and TRBJ1-4, with D unresolved. Trimming removed 3 bases at V and 7 bases at J, with 9 bases between. The CDR3 runs 13 residues. Germline V gene data show CDR1 as SGHTA and CDR2 as FQGNSA. The CDR3 DNA reads as TGTGCCAGCAGCTTTGATTGGGCTGAAAAACTGTTTTTT. Amino acids: CASSFDWAEKLFF.

The rearrangement joins TRBV7-3 to TRBJ2-5; 7 nucleotides agree with TRBD2. Germline CDR1 is SGHTA and CDR2 is FQGTGA. Unmatched junction bases numbered 0, after V lost 0 bases and J lost 2 bases. This CDR3 region has 14 residues. Written as DNA, the CDR3 is TGTGCCAGCAGCTTAACCGGGGGGCAAGAGACCCAGTACTTC. Its translation: CASSLTGGQETQYF. Supplemented by reference TRBV7-3 and TRBJ2-5, the full variable domain reads GAGVSQTPSNKVTEKGKYVELRCDPISGHTALYWYRQSLGQGPEFLIYFQGTGAADDSGLPNDRFFAVRPEGSVSTLKIQRTERGDSAVYLCASSLTGGQETQYFGPGTRLLVL.

This clone was observed a handful of times. The chain links TRBV28 to TRBJ2-7, with D tentatively TRBD2 (5 bases). Trimming pared 2 bases from V and 0 bases from J, leaving 14 bases between. The CDR3 sequence is 16 residues long. The germline gives CDR1 MDHEN, CDR2 SYDVKM. The CDR3 region has the DNA TGTGCCAGCAGTTTACTCGGTAGCGAAGGCTCCTACGAGCAGTACTTC. It is translated as CASSLLGSEGSYEQYF.

V and J are TRBV30 and TRBJ1-5; TRBD1 matches 8 bases. This CDR3 spans 15 amino acids. With 2 bases clipped from V and 4 bases from J, the junction kept 7 bases outside the gene matches. From germline, CDR1 is GTSNPN and CDR2 SVGIG (reference sequence). The CDR3 sequence is CAWSPDRVRNQPQHF. The CDR3 DNA sequence: TGTGCCTGGAGTCCGGACAGGGTCCGAAATCAGCCCCAGCATTTT. The entire variable domain, with the rest obtained from reference TRBV30 and TRBJ1-5, is as follows: SQTIHQWPATLVQPVGSPLSLECTVEGTSNPNLYWYRQAAGRGLQLLFYSVGIGQISSEVPQNLSASRPQDRQFILSSKKLLLSDSGFYLCAWSPDRVRNQPQHFGDGTRLSIL.

This chain joins TRBV7-7 and TRBJ2-2; weak D call: TRBD1 (8 bases). The CDR3 runs 17 residues. The V gene's germline CDR1 is SSHAT and CDR2 FNYEAQ (reference sequence). Trimming stripped 1 base from V and 5 bases from J, with 17 bases between. CDR3 sequence (DNA): TGTGCCAGCAGCTTAGGACGGGGGGACAGGACTACCGGGGAGCTGTTTTTT. Translated, it gives CASSLGRGDRTTGELFF.

The gene calls are TRBV7-8 and TRBJ2-1; D is uncertain. This CDR3 is 15 amino acids long. The V and J ends lost 1 base and 8 bases respectively, with 15 bases between them. Germline V gene sequence: CDR1 SGHVS, CDR2 FQNEAQ. DNA for the CDR3: TGTGCCAGCAGCTTAGTCACTACCCGTGGCGATGAGCAGTTCTTC. Its translation is CASSLVTTRGDEQFF.

J is TRBJ1-5 and V is TRBV15; a weak D match, TRBD1 (6 bases). V was pared by 1 base and J by 3 bases, with 13 bases between. Germline values: CDR1 LNHNV, CDR2 YYDKDF (reference sequence). The CDR3 consists of 16 residues. In DNA form, the CDR3 reads TGTGCCACCAGCAGAGCGGGGGGCAAGGTCAATCAGCCCCAGCATTTT. Protein: CATSRAGGKVNQPQHF.

This sequence joins TRBV4-1 and TRBJ2-3, with 8 bases fitting TRBD2. J was trimmed by 2 bases and V by 3 bases; bases with no gene match: 10. Germline loops: CDR1 MGHRA, CDR2 YSYEKL. The CDR3 has 17 amino acids. In DNA, the CDR3 is TGCGCCAGCAGCCAGATGGTAGCGGGGTTGCCCACAGATACGCAGTATTTT. It specifies CASSQMVAGLPTDTQYF.

J is TRBJ1-5 and V is TRBV19; the D is unclear. V was cut by 9 bases and J by 6 bases, with 12 bases left in between. This CDR3 is 12 amino acids long. CDR1 is LNHDA and CDR2 is SQIVND in the germline V gene (reference sequence). CDR3 nucleotide sequence: TGTGCCAGGGCGGAGGCGGGTCAGCCCCAGCATTTT. Its protein product is CARAEAGQPQHF.

The chain has TRBV5-1 and TRBJ2-6; 7 bases align to TRBD1. Germline V CDR1 and CDR2: SGHRS, YFSETQ. The CDR3 spans 14 residues. Trimming removed 7 bases from V and 1 base from J; junction bases left unmatched: 2. CDR3 coding DNA: TGCGCCAGCCAACAGGGGTCTGGGGCCAACGTCCTGACTTTC. This translates into CASQQGSGANVLTF.

The chain carries TRBV11-2 and TRBJ2-1; 16 bases map to TRBD2. The germline CDR1 and CDR2 sequences are SGHAT and FQNNGV. The V and J ends lost 4 bases and 8 bases, in that order; junction bases with no gene match: 5. The CDR3 has 16 amino acids. The CDR3 reads CASSSGLAGGPHEQFF. In DNA form, the CDR3 reads TGTGCCAGCAGCTCGGGACTAGCGGGAGGGCCGCATGAGCAGTTCTTC. The variable domain in full, with the rest retrieved from reference TRBV11-2 and TRBJ2-1, is EAGVAQSPRYKIIEKRQSVAFWCNPISGHATLYWYQQILGQGPKLLIQFQNNGVVDDSQLPKDRFSAERLKGVDSTLKIQPAKLEDSAVYLCASSSGLAGGPHEQFFGPGTRLTVL.

The chain combines TRBV5-4 with TRBJ2-1; TRBD2 matches at 11 bases. CDR1 is SGHNT and CDR2 is YYREEE in the germline V gene (reference sequence). CDR3 length equals 16 residues. V was pared by 0 bases and J by 6 bases, with 5 bases of the junction left unmatched. CDR3 amino acids: CASSLGLAGNGNEQFF. In nucleotides, the CDR3 is TGTGCCAGCAGCTTGGGACTAGCGGGAAATGGCAATGAGCAGTTCTTC.

The V gene is TRBV15, the J gene TRBJ2-1; 7 bases are shared with TRBD2. This CDR3 is 16 amino acids long. V lost 5 bases to trimming and J lost 5 bases; unmatched junction nucleotides: 12. Germline V gene data show CDR1 as LNHNV and CDR2 as YYDKDF (reference sequence). The CDR3 reads CATSVGGTLKNNEQFF. The CDR3 nucleotides read TGTGCCACCAGCGTGGGGGGGACTCTTAAAAACAATGAGCAGTTCTTC. The entire variable domain, with the rest obtained from reference TRBV15 and TRBJ2-1, is as follows: DAMVIQNPRYQVTQFGKPVTLSCSQTLNHNVMYWYQQKSSQAPKLLFHYYDKDFNNEADTPDNFQSRRPNTSFCFLDIRSPGLGDTAMYLCATSVGGTLKNNEQFFGPGTRLTVL.

The J gene is TRBJ2-1, the V gene TRBV7-2; 8 bases fit TRBD2. Germline V lookup: CDR1 SGHTA, CDR2 FQGNSA. CDR3 size: 15 residues. After removal of 6 bases from V and 6 bases from J, the junction contained 10 bases not matched to a gene. CDR3 protein: CASSATGTSSNEQFF. The CDR3 DNA is TGTGCCAGCAGTGCTACCGGGACTAGTTCCAATGAGCAGTTCTTC. Based on the CDR3 plus reference TRBV7-2 and TRBJ2-1, the full variable domain is GAGVSQSPSNKVTEKGKDVELRCDPISGHTALYWYRQSLGQGLEFLIYFQGNSAPDKSGLPSDRFSAERTGGSVSTLTIQRTQQEDSAVYLCASSATGTSSNEQFFGPGTRLTVL.

This clone was picked up one time. The chain joins TRBV5-6 to TRBJ2-7; TRBD1 agrees at 10 bases. Germline CDR1 is SGHDT and CDR2 is YYEEEE. CDR3 size: 15 residues. V trimming: 4 bases; J trimming: 2 bases; junction bases outside the gene matches: 6. The CDR3 reads CASSQGTGAAYEQYF. The DNA for the CDR3 is TGTGCCAGCAGCCAGGGGACAGGGGCGGCCTACGAGCAGTACTTC.

This chain connects TRBV11-2 to TRBJ1-4; 8 bases fit TRBD1. V was clipped by 4 bases and J by 0 bases; unmatched bases: 13. The CDR3 length is 19 residues. Germline CDR1 reads SGHAT; CDR2 reads FQNNGV. CDR3 region: CASSSPRTGRATTNEKLFF. In nucleotides, the CDR3 is TGTGCCAGCAGCTCACCAAGGACAGGGAGGGCTACAACTAATGAAAAACTGTTTTTT.